One sample yielded the 25 T cell receptor beta chains listed below, sequenced in a study of control samples from healthy donors and cancer patients. Libraries were prepared by immunoSEQ multiplex PCR; TCRdb keeps only in-frame clonotypes and omits some of them. The sample carries roughly 150,000 clones, around nine tenths recorded once. The sample consisted of blood. Receptor source: a man aged 18 to 29 in good health.

V is TRBV7-3 and J is TRBJ1-1; D gene ambiguous. V lost 0 bases and J lost 1, with 9 bases in between. Germline CDR1 reads SGHTA; CDR2 reads FQGTGA. The CDR3 sequence is 15 residues long. CDR3 bases: TGTGCCAGCAGCTTAACGGGAGGCGGGAACACTGAAGCTTTCTTT. Translating it yields CASSLTGGGNTEAFF.

The gene calls are TRBV7-2 and TRBJ1-4, with D tentatively TRBD1 (5 bases). Trimming took 4 bases from V and 2 from J, leaving 23 bases between them. Germline CDR1 SGHTA, CDR2 FQGNSA. There are 19 residues in the CDR3. The CDR3 coding sequence is TGTGCCAGCAGCTATGGGAGACAGTTCCAGGCGTCGACTAATGAAAAACTGTTTTTT. Residues: CASSYGRQFQASTNEKLFF.

CDR3 amino acids: CASSRMLTGARGNEQFF. CDR3 coding DNA: TGTGCCAGCAGCCGGATGCTGACAGGGGCGAGGGGTAATGAGCAGTTCTTC. The chain recombines TRBV3-1 (or the pseudogene TRBV3-2) with TRBJ2-1, with 8 bases lining up with TRBD1. Germline values: CDR1 LGHDT, CDR2 YNNKEL (reference sequence). This CDR3 spans 17 amino acids. The V and J ends lost 4 bases and 7 bases, in that order; junction bases with no gene match: 15.

The V call is TRBV5-1, the J call TRBJ1-1; D not resolved. Deletions cut 4 bases from V and 3 bases from J, with 10 bases between. There are 13 residues in the CDR3. Germline V gene lookup returns CDR1 SGHRS and CDR2 YFSETQ. The chain's CDR3 is CASSPDGDTEAFF. The DNA of the CDR3 is TGCGCCAGCAGCCCCGACGGGGACACTGAAGCTTTCTTT.

The chain combines TRBV20-1 with TRBJ2-7, with 9 bases that match TRBD1. Germline CDR1 and CDR2: DFQATT and SNEGSKA (reference sequence). The CDR3 is 16 amino acids. V shed 3 bases, J shed 2 bases, and the junction held 11 bases outside the gene matches. The CDR3 DNA is TGCAGTGCTAGTCGCACAGGGGGCTCCGATCCCTACGAGCAGTACTTC. Residues: CSASRTGGSDPYEQYF.

This chain uses TRBV28 with TRBJ1-1, with TRBD1 identical over 7 bases. The CDR3 spans 15 residues. In germline, CDR1 is MDHEN, CDR2 SYDVKM. The junction had 6 bases not matched to a gene; V was cut back by 1 base and J by 4 bases. In DNA, the CDR3 is TGTGCCAGCAGTTTATTGGACAGGCTGAGCACTGAAGCTTTCTTT. Encoded protein: CASSLLDRLSTEAFF.

The DNA of the CDR3 is TGTGCCAGCACCCGCTCCTCTGGAAACACCATATATTTT. This sequence encodes CASTRSSGNTIYF. The genes are TRBV6-5 and TRBJ1-3; D unclear. Germline V gene data show CDR1 as MNHEY and CDR2 as SVGAGI. Between the trimmed V and J ends, which lost 7 bases and 0 bases, there was a span of 7 bases. The CDR3 has 13 residues.

The chain joins TRBV18 to TRBJ2-7; 8 bases agree with TRBD1. Trimming cost V 5 bases and J 5 bases; bases outside gene matches: 11. The CDR3 is 15 amino acids. Per the germline V gene, CDR1 is KGHSH and CDR2 is LQKENI. The CDR3 DNA is TGTGCCAGCTCATCGCGGACAGGGAACAGCAACGAGCAGTACTTC. Amino acids: CASSSRTGNSNEQYF.

CDR3 protein: CASSVESRAHGGTQYF. The CDR3 DNA sequence: TGTGCCAGCAGCGTAGAAAGCAGGGCACATGGCGGGACCCAGTACTTC. The rearrangement joins TRBV9 to TRBJ2-5; a weak D match, TRBD1 (5 bases). The CDR3 runs 16 residues. Trimming pared 0 bases from V and 7 bases from J, leaving 19 bases between. CDR1 and CDR2 (germline): SGDLS, YYNGEE.

The V and J genes are TRBV3-1 (or the pseudogene TRBV3-2) and TRBJ1-4; D is undetermined. This CDR3 contains 19 residues. Germline CDR1 and CDR2: LGHDT and YNNKEL (reference sequence). V was cut by 4 bases and J by 1 base, with 22 bases left in between. This chain's CDR3 is CASSRTLRCRGKTNEKLFF. As DNA, the CDR3 is TGTGCCAGCAGCCGTACACTGAGATGCAGAGGGAAAACTAATGAAAAACTGTTTTTT.

The chain recombines TRBV9 with TRBJ2-2; tentatively, D is TRBD2 (5 bases). The CDR3 contains 15 residues. CDR1 and CDR2 from the germline V gene are SGDLS and YYNGEE. Deletions cut 2 bases from V and 0 bases from J, with 8 bases between. The CDR3 is CASSVGVANTGELFF. The CDR3 coding sequence is TGTGCCAGCAGCGTGGGAGTGGCGAACACCGGGGAGCTGTTTTTT.

The V gene is TRBV4-1, the J gene TRBJ1-4; a possible D gene is TRBD1 (6 bases). V lost 0 bases and J 6 bases, leaving 14 bases between the germline ends. The V gene's germline CDR1 is MGHRA and CDR2 YSYEKL. The CDR3 runs 16 residues. In DNA, the CDR3 is TGCGCCAGCAGCCAAGATTTTAGGGCAGGGGATGAAAAACTGTTTTTT. This gives the protein CASSQDFRAGDEKLFF.

The chain joins TRBV14 to TRBJ2-2, with TRBD1 as a possible D gene (6 bases). This CDR3 is 15 amino acids long. Germline V gene data show CDR1 as SGHDN and CDR2 as FVKESK. The V and J ends lost 4 bases and 4 bases respectively, with 13 bases between them. CDR3 nucleotide sequence: TGTGCCAGCAGCCGCAACAGGGTCGGCACCGGGGAGCTGTTTTTT. Protein product: CASSRNRVGTGELFF.

The V and J genes are TRBV11-2 and TRBJ1-4; D gene uncertain. Germline V gene data show CDR1 as SGHAT and CDR2 as FQNNGV. The length of the CDR3 is 14 residues. The germline V and J ends were trimmed by 5 bases and 3 bases, with 10 bases remaining between them. This CDR3 is CASSPNRANEKLFF. The CDR3 DNA follows: TGTGCCAGCAGCCCCAATAGGGCTAATGAAAAACTGTTTTTT.

This sequence joins TRBV4-2 and TRBJ2-3, with no clear D. Germline values: CDR1 LGHNA, CDR2 YNFKEQ. The CDR3 totals 14 residues. Trimming took off 3 bases at V and 1 base at J, with 8 bases between the two ends. The CDR3 nucleotides read TGTGCCAGCAGCCATAGGGCCGGCACAGATACGCAGTATTTT. Its translation is CASSHRAGTDTQYF.

This chain joins TRBV5-4 and TRBJ1-2; D unclear. Trimming stripped 4 bases from V and 2 bases from J, with 15 bases between. The CDR3 extends over 15 amino acids. Germline assignment: CDR1 SGHNT and CDR2 YYREEE (reference sequence). This CDR3 reads CASSRTDGTNYGYTF. The CDR3 region has the DNA TGTGCCAGCAGCAGGACGGACGGTACGAACTATGGCTACACCTTC.

J is TRBJ2-3 and V is TRBV7-8; 8 nucleotides match TRBD2. This CDR3 contains 16 residues. Germline V gene lookup returns CDR1 SGHVS and CDR2 FQNEAQ. The V gene end was trimmed by 5 bases and the J gene end by 2 bases; junction bases not matched to a gene: 9. Here the CDR3 reads CASSLGGTRVTDTQYF. CDR3 nucleotides: TGTGCCAGCAGCCTGGGTGGGACTAGAGTCACAGATACGCAGTATTTT.

J is TRBJ1-4 and V is TRBV5-1; D call uncertain. The length of the CDR3 is 15 residues. From germline, CDR1 is SGHRS and CDR2 YFSETQ. V was trimmed by 3 bases and J by 2 bases, leaving 11 bases between them. CDR3 in amino acids: CASSSGGSTNEKLFF. Written as DNA, the CDR3 is TGCGCCAGCAGCTCGGGAGGGAGTACTAATGAAAAACTGTTTTTT.

Only one count was recorded for this clone. The rearrangement joins TRBV6-2 or TRBV6-3 to TRBJ1-4; D unresolved. The CDR3 contains 11 residues. Germline assignment: CDR1 MNHEY and CDR2 SVGEGT. V dropped 5 bases and J dropped 4 bases, with 2 bases sitting between them. CDR3 sequence reads: CASSDNEKLFF. As DNA, the CDR3 is TGTGCCAGCAGTGATAATGAAAAACTGTTTTTT.

The sample holds one count of this clone. The chain has TRBV11-3 and TRBJ2-7; unclear D gene. Looked up from germline, CDR1 is SGHNT and CDR2 is YENEEA. There are 12 residues in the CDR3. The ends were cut back, 3 bases at V and 7 bases at J, with 10 bases in the middle. CDR3 residues: CASSLTVGEQYF. The CDR3 DNA reads as TGTGCCAGCAGCTTGACGGTGGGGGAGCAGTACTTC.

The V and J genes are TRBV9 and TRBJ1-4; possibly TRBD1 for D (5 bases). CDR3 length equals 14 residues. Looked up from germline, CDR1 is SGDLS and CDR2 is YYNGEE. Trimming shortened V by 0 bases and J by 4 bases, and 7 bases separated the two germline ends. CDR3 protein: CASSVEGDNEKLFF. DNA for the CDR3: TGTGCCAGCAGCGTAGAAGGGGATAATGAAAAACTGTTTTTT. Looking up the rest from reference TRBV9 and TRBJ1-4 gives the full variable domain: DSGVTQTPKHLITATGQRVTLRCSPRSGDLSVYWYQQSLDQGLQFLIQYYNGEERAKGNILERFSAQQFPDLHSELNLSSLELGDSALYFCASSVEGDNEKLFFGSGTQLSVL.

The gene calls are TRBV19 and TRBJ1-6, with 8 nucleotides matching TRBD1. CDR3 length: 22 residues. V was pared by 3 bases and J by 3 bases, with 22 bases of the junction left unmatched. Germline lookup yields CDR1 LNHDA and CDR2 SQIVND (reference sequence). The chain's CDR3 is CASSIWGSQRLTGVFYNSPLHF. The CDR3 DNA sequence: TGTGCCAGTAGTATCTGGGGCTCACAACGGCTGACAGGGGTTTTCTATAATTCACCCCTCCACTTT.

The chain recombines TRBV13 with TRBJ1-1, with D perhaps matching TRBD1 (5 bases). This CDR3 region has 17 residues. V was clipped by 7 bases and J by 1 base, with 22 bases between them. CDR1 and CDR2 from the germline V gene are PRHDT and FYEKMQ (reference sequence). DNA for the CDR3: TGTGCCAGCACCCTGGGCCATTCAGGGATAGGGAACACTGAAGCTTTCTTT. Amino acids: CASTLGHSGIGNTEAFF.

The chain has TRBV19 and TRBJ2-2; D is perhaps TRBD1 or TRBD2 (5 bases each). With 6 bases removed from V and 7 bases from J, the gap between germline ends came to 21 bases. This CDR3 has 16 amino acids. From germline, CDR1 is LNHDA and CDR2 SQIVND (reference sequence). This chain's CDR3 is CASRIQIGAYDGELFF. The CDR3, as DNA: TGTGCCAGTAGAATTCAGATCGGGGCTTACGACGGGGAGCTGTTTTTT.

The genes are TRBV2 and TRBJ2-5; the D is unclear. With 1 base removed from V and 2 bases from J, the gap between germline ends came to 5 bases. Germline CDR1 SNHLY, CDR2 FYNNEI. The CDR3 is 13 residues long. DNA of the CDR3: TGTGCCAGCAGTGAAGTAGGGCAAGAGACCCAGTACTTC. Amino acid sequence: CASSEVGQETQYF.